This entry lists 9 T cell receptor beta chains sequenced from one sample in a study of response to subunit inactivated influenza vaccine. MiXCR, applied by TCRdb to the RT-PCR reads, yields one record per CDR3 protein. This sample yields 500,000 to 600,000 distinct CDR3 sequences, of which under 15% are seen a single time; 13% belongs to the top ten. The sequencing here drew on PBMCs from blood, taken 40 to 50 days after vaccination. These receptors all come from a man aged 50 to 59 who received an inactivated influenza vaccine.

This clonotype appeared a few times. This chain joins TRBV12-3 or TRBV12-4 and TRBJ2-5; perhaps D is TRBD1 or TRBD2 (5 bases each). There are 14 residues in the CDR3. Trimming removed 5 bases from V and 4 bases from J, with 14 bases in between. CDR3 in DNA: TGTGCCAGCAGTGGCCCCGGGACCCGAGAGACCCAGTACTTC. Translated: CASSGPGTRETQYF.

The V and J genes are TRBV20-1 and TRBJ1-1, with 7 nucleotides matching TRBD1. The junction had 6 bases not matched to a gene; V was cut back by 1 base and J by 7 bases. The CDR3 spans 13 residues. CDR1 is DFQATT, CDR2 SNEGSKA, per germline (reference sequence). CDR3 sequence (DNA): TGCAGTGCTAGAGCCGGGACAGACTATGAAGCTTTCTTT. Translating it yields CSARAGTDYEAFF.

This chain joins TRBV6-2 or TRBV6-3 and TRBJ2-5; 10 positions match TRBD2. The V and J ends lost 7 bases and 2 bases, in that order; junction bases with no gene match: 10. Germline assignment: CDR1 MNHEY and CDR2 SVGEGT. The CDR3 has 16 residues. The CDR3 DNA follows: TGTGCCAGCATCCACGGGACTAGCGCGATACAAGAGACCCAGTACTTC. Protein: CASIHGTSAIQETQYF.

The sample holds a few counts of this clonotype. The genes are TRBV6-4 and TRBJ2-1; D unclear. CDR3 length: 16 residues. The V end was cut by 0 bases, the J end by 5 bases, with 14 bases between. Germline V gives CDR1 MRHNA, CDR2 SNTAGT. CDR3 bases: TGTGCCAGCAGTGACTCGAGAATGTCCACGCACAATGAGCAGTTCTTC. This gives the protein CASSDSRMSTHNEQFF.

This clonotype came up a few times. This rearrangement joins TRBV3-1 to TRBJ2-5, with D possibly being TRBD1 (6 bases). V was trimmed by 1 base and J by 4 bases, leaving 13 bases between them. Looked up from germline, CDR1 is LGHDT and CDR2 is YNNKEL (reference sequence). This CDR3 is 15 amino acids long. CDR3 amino acids: CASSQATGSRETQYF. CDR3 in DNA: TGTGCCAGCAGCCAAGCAACAGGGAGTCGAGAGACCCAGTACTTC.

This clonotype came up a few times. The chain carries TRBV5-5 and TRBJ2-2; D is uncertain. V lost 3 bases, J lost 4 bases, and 7 bases lay in between. The CDR3 is made up of 13 amino acids. Germline-derived CDR1 and CDR2 are SGHKS and YYEKEE (reference sequence). CDR3 residues: CASSSTVTGELFF. DNA for the CDR3: TGTGCCAGCAGCTCGACCGTCACCGGGGAGCTGTTTTTT.

This clonotype has just a few counts. The chain is built from TRBV24-1 and TRBJ1-5, with D possibly matching TRBD1 (5 bases). CDR3 length equals 15 residues. Trimming cost V 6 bases and J 0 bases, with 11 bases left between them. Germline V gene lookup returns CDR1 KGHDR and CDR2 SFDVKD. The CDR3 protein is CATSLGGGSNQPQHF. Written as DNA, the CDR3 is TGTGCCACCAGTTTGGGGGGAGGTAGCAATCAGCCCCAGCATTTT.

At least ten counts were recorded for this clonotype. The chain employs TRBV15 and TRBJ1-5; the match to TRBD1 covers 8 bases. This CDR3 is 15 amino acids long. The V segment lost 4 bases and the J segment 7 bases; nucleotides outside the gene matches: 9. CDR1 LNHNV and CDR2 YYDKDF come from the germline V gene (reference sequence). CDR3 loop: CATSTGGMVTQPQHF. CDR3 DNA: TGTGCCACCAGCACAGGGGGCATGGTAACCCAGCCCCAGCATTTT.

The rearrangement joins TRBV5-1 to TRBJ2-1; the D call may be TRBD1 or TRBD2 (5 bases each). The CDR3 totals 15 residues. With 3 bases removed from V and 0 bases from J, the gap between germline ends came to 10 bases. Germline-derived CDR1 and CDR2 are SGHRS and YFSETQ. The CDR3 DNA reads as TGCGCCAGCAGCTGGGGACGGAGCTCCTACAATGAGCAGTTCTTC. Protein: CASSWGRSSYNEQFF.